The 23 T cell receptor beta chains given below trace back to one sample, sequenced in a study of blood T cell repertoires in COVID-19. Method: immunoSEQ multiplex PCR; TCRdb's copy keeps in-frame clones and lacks some. The sample carries approximately 390,000 clones, around nine tenths recorded once. Sequences were obtained from PBMCs or T cells enriched from blood (not recorded which). Receptor source: a woman aged 45-65 years who had recovered from COVID-19.

The V call is TRBV9, the J call TRBJ1-5; D is ambiguous. V lost 1 base, J lost 9 bases, and 14 bases lay in between. The CDR3 is 14 residues long. Germline values: CDR1 SGDLS, CDR2 YYNGEE. This CDR3 reads CASSVYPIGGPQHF. CDR3 in DNA: TGTGCCAGCAGCGTATACCCAATAGGAGGGCCCCAGCATTTT.

The chain employs TRBV5-8 and TRBJ1-4, with 7 bases fitting TRBD1. J lost 6 bases, V lost 10 bases, and 15 bases had no gene match. Germline CDR1 and CDR2: SGHTS and YDEGEE. This CDR3 spans 15 amino acids. CDR3: CAGKDPGQLYEKLFF. CDR3 DNA sequence: TGTGCCGGCAAAGACCCGGGACAGCTGTATGAAAAACTGTTTTTT.

J is TRBJ1-1 and V is TRBV3-1 (or the pseudogene TRBV3-2), with D perhaps matching TRBD1 (6 bases). V was trimmed by 7 bases and J by 1 base, leaving 10 bases between them. The V gene's germline CDR1 is LGHDT and CDR2 YNNKEL (reference sequence). The CDR3 runs 13 residues. The CDR3 DNA reads TGTGCCAGCACCCTGACAGGGAACACTGAAGCTTTCTTT. The encoded protein is CASTLTGNTEAFF.

The rearrangement joins TRBV4-2 to TRBJ1-2, with D perhaps matching TRBD1 (6 bases). The CDR3 sequence is 16 residues long. The germline V and J ends were trimmed by 3 bases and 7 bases, with 21 bases remaining between them. Germline V CDR1 and CDR2: LGHNA, YNFKEQ. The CDR3 spells CASSHDPGGGLSGYTF. The DNA for the CDR3 is TGTGCCAGCAGCCATGATCCTGGGGGGGGCTTGTCTGGCTACACCTTC.

The chain links TRBV4-1 to TRBJ1-1, with D hard to call. The germline V gene has CDR1 MGHRA and CDR2 YSYEKL. The V end was cut by 0 bases, the J end by 5 bases, with 13 bases between. The CDR3 is 15 amino acids. CDR3 sequence: CASSQDRNYGTEAFF. The CDR3, as DNA: TGCGCCAGCAGCCAAGATAGGAACTACGGAACTGAAGCTTTCTTT.

The chain couples TRBV10-3 to TRBJ2-5; TRBD1 matches at 7 bases. V dropped 6 bases and J dropped 3; count of bases not matched to a gene: 10. The CDR3 is 15 amino acids. Germline values: CDR1 ENHRY, CDR2 SYGVKD. The CDR3 nucleotides are TGTGCCATCAGACTATCGAGAGGGGGCGAAGAGACCCAGTACTTC. It translates to CAIRLSRGGEETQYF.

V is TRBV4-1 and J is TRBJ2-7, with 7 positions matching TRBD2. Germline V CDR1 and CDR2: MGHRA, YSYEKL. The CDR3 is 15 residues long. V trimming: 2 bases; J trimming: 3 bases; junction bases outside the gene matches: 7. The CDR3 coding sequence is TGCGCCAGCAGCCAAAGTCAAGCGGGGTACTACGAGCAGTACTTC. This gives the protein CASSQSQAGYYEQYF.

This chain connects TRBV12-3 or TRBV12-4 to TRBJ2-7; maybe TRBD1 (5 bases). Trimming left V 2 bases short and J 2 bases short, with 7 bases between. This CDR3 comprises 13 residues. The CDR3 coding sequence is TGTGCCAGCAGTTTACGCAGGGCCTACGAGCAGTACTTC. Encoded protein: CASSLRRAYEQYF.

The V gene is TRBV23-1, the J gene TRBJ1-5, with a possible D match to TRBD1 (5 bases). TRBV23-1 is assigned to the ORF class and has an uncertain function. CDR3 size: 18 residues. Trimming left V 2 bases short and J 2 bases short, with 19 bases between. CDR3 in amino acids: CASSQPGVRGLGNQPQHF. DNA of the CDR3: TGCGCCAGCAGTCAACCAGGTGTTAGGGGATTGGGCAATCAGCCCCAGCATTTT.

The chain uses TRBV6-5 and TRBJ2-7; 7 bases match TRBD1. Trimming cost V 1 base and J 0 bases; bases outside gene matches: 6. The V gene's germline CDR1 is MNHEY and CDR2 SVGAGI. The CDR3 is 16 residues long. The CDR3 region is CASSYWDNRGSYEQYF. The CDR3, as DNA: TGTGCCAGCAGTTACTGGGATAACAGGGGCTCCTACGAGCAGTACTTC.

The chain uses TRBV11-2 and TRBJ1-1; D perhaps matches TRBD1 (5 bases). V lost 5 bases and J lost 0, with 16 bases in between. CDR1 and CDR2 (germline): SGHAT, FQNNGV. The CDR3 has 16 amino acids. This CDR3 is CASSPREGLVNTEAFF. DNA for the CDR3: TGTGCCAGCAGCCCTAGGGAGGGGCTAGTGAACACTGAAGCTTTCTTT.

The chain is built from TRBV6-1 and TRBJ1-3; no clear D gene. This CDR3 contains 14 residues. V gave up 3 bases and J gave up 4 bases, with 10 bases separating them. Germline assignment: CDR1 MNHNS and CDR2 SASEGT. The CDR3 DNA is TGTGCCAGCAGTGAGGGAGCGGGAGGAAACACCATATATTTT. Its protein product is CASSEGAGGNTIYF.

The rearrangement uses TRBV5-1 and TRBJ1-1; 8 bases match TRBD1. Germline V CDR1 and CDR2: SGHRS, YFSETQ. The CDR3 has 13 amino acids. V gave up 7 bases and J gave up 11 bases; unmatched junction bases: 13. In nucleotides, the CDR3 is TGCGCCAGCGAGGGACAGGCCCGGTGGCGGGCTTTCTTT. Residues: CASEGQARWRAFF.

V gene TRBV18 combines with J gene TRBJ1-1; 7 bases agree with TRBD1. Germline V lookup: CDR1 KGHSH, CDR2 LQKENI. The CDR3 is made up of 14 amino acids. The junction had 3 bases not matched to a gene; V was cut back by 4 bases and J by 1 base. CDR3 in amino acids: CASSRDRENTEAFF. CDR3 nucleotides: TGTGCCAGCTCACGAGACAGGGAGAACACTGAAGCTTTCTTT.

The gene calls are TRBV5-1 and TRBJ1-6; possible D gene TRBD1, 5 bases. V lost 0 bases and J lost 8, with 9 bases in between. In germline, CDR1 is SGHRS, CDR2 YFSETQ. The CDR3 length is 14 residues. CDR3 in DNA: TGCGCCAGCAGCTTGGGCAGGGCTGATTCACCCCTCCACTTT. Residues: CASSLGRADSPLHF. Full variable domain (missing parts from reference TRBV5-1 and TRBJ1-6): KAGVTQTPRYLIKTRGQQVTLSCSPISGHRSVSWYQQTPGQGLQFLFEYFSETQRNKGNFPGRFSGRQFSNSRSEMNVSTLELGDSALYLCASSLGRADSPLHFGNGTRLTVT.

Here the CDR3 reads CASSGFQRGKGTQYF. DNA of the CDR3: TGTGCCAGCTCAGGGTTCCAGCGGGGGAAGGGCACGCAGTATTTT. V usage is TRBV18 and J usage is TRBJ2-3; 8 bases match TRBD2. The CDR3 is 15 residues long. Germline V gene sequence: CDR1 KGHSH, CDR2 LQKENI. Trimming removed 5 bases from V and 9 bases from J; junction bases left unmatched: 13.

The chain recombines TRBV7-6 with TRBJ1-3; 7 bases line up with TRBD1. V trimming: 4 bases; J trimming: 1 base; junction bases outside the gene matches: 4. Germline V gene lookup returns CDR1 SGHVS and CDR2 FNYEAQ. The length of the CDR3 is 15 residues. DNA for the CDR3: TGTGCCAGCAGCTCAGGGGGGTTTTCTGGAAACACCATATATTTT. Protein sequence: CASSSGGFSGNTIYF.

CDR3 loop: CASSVDRSANVLTF. The CDR3, as DNA: TGTGCCAGCAGCGTCGACAGGTCGGCCAACGTCCTGACTTTC. The V gene is TRBV5-6, the J gene TRBJ2-6; tentatively, D is TRBD1 (6 bases). Germline V gene lookup returns CDR1 SGHDT and CDR2 YYEEEE. Trimming removed 4 bases at V and 6 bases at J, with 11 bases between. The CDR3 is 14 amino acids.

The chain carries TRBV3-1 (or the pseudogene TRBV3-2) and TRBJ1-6; D unresolved. V was pared by 2 bases and J by 11 bases, with 13 bases between. CDR3 length: 14 residues. Germline V gene data show CDR1 as LGHDT and CDR2 as YNNKEL (reference sequence). The CDR3 DNA is TGTGCCAGCAGCCAAACCAGAAGTTCCACACCCCTCCACTTT. Amino acids: CASSQTRSSTPLHF.

This chain links TRBV5-5 with TRBJ1-5; TRBD1 agrees at 9 bases. Germline V gene data show CDR1 as SGHKS and CDR2 as YYEKEE (reference sequence). This CDR3 region has 15 residues. The V and J ends lost 4 bases and 5 bases, in that order; junction bases with no gene match: 7. The DNA of the CDR3 is TGTGCCAGCAGCCTCACGGGACAGGGATATCAGCCCCAGCATTTT. Its protein product is CASSLTGQGYQPQHF.

The V gene is TRBV7-2, the J gene TRBJ2-1, with 8 nucleotides matching TRBD2. Germline assignment: CDR1 SGHTA and CDR2 FQGNSA. This CDR3 comprises 19 residues. V shed 3 bases and J 0 bases; nucleotides not matched to a gene: 13. For the CDR3, the DNA is TGTGCCAGCAGCTTCCCAAAGGGGGGTAGCGGGGCCTCCTACAATGAGCAGTTCTTC. It yields the protein CASSFPKGGSGASYNEQFF.

The chain couples TRBV4-1 to TRBJ2-1; 10 bases fit TRBD2. The V and J ends lost 0 bases and 4 bases, in that order; junction bases with no gene match: 6. The CDR3 has 17 amino acids. The germline gives CDR1 MGHRA, CDR2 YSYEKL. This chain's CDR3 is CASSQETGTSAYNEQFF. CDR3 DNA sequence: TGCGCCAGCAGCCAAGAAACCGGGACTAGCGCGTACAATGAGCAGTTCTTC.

This chain connects TRBV7-3 to TRBJ2-3; weak D call: TRBD2 (6 bases). CDR3 size: 14 residues. V was cut by 5 bases and J by 6 bases, with 15 bases left in between. Germline V gene data show CDR1 as SGHTA and CDR2 as FQGTGA. Here the CDR3 DNA reads TGTGCCAGCAGCCGCGGGACTCCGAGGGATACGCAGTATTTT. This translates into CASSRGTPRDTQYF. The variable domain in full, with the rest retrieved from reference TRBV7-3 and TRBJ2-3, is GAGVSQTPSNKVTEKGKYVELRCDPISGHTALYWYRQSLGQGPEFLIYFQGTGAADDSGLPNDRFFAVRPEGSVSTLKIQRTERGDSAVYLCASSRGTPRDTQYFGPGTRLTVL.